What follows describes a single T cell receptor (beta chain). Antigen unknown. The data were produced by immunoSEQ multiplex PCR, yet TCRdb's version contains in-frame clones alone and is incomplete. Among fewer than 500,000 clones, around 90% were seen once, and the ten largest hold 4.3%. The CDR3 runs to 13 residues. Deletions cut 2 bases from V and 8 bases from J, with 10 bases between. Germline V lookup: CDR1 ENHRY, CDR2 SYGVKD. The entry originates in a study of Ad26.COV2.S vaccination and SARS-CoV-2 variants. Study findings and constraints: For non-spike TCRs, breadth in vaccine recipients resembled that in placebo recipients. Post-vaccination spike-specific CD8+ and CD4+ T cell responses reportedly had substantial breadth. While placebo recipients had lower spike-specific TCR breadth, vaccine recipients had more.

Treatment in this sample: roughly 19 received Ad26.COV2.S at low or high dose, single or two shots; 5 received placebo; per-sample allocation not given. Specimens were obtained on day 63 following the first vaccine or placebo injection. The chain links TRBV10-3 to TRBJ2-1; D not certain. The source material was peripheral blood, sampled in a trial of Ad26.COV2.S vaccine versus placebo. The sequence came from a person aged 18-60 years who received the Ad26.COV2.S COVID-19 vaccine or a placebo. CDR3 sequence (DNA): TGTGCCATCAGTGAGAAGGCGTCGGATGAGCAGTTCTTC. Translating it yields CAISEKASDEQFF.